This TCR beta chain comes out of a study of T cells after yellow fever vaccination. Regarding the study as a whole: Contaminants from the bulk population, in the form of abundant clonotypes, could be found in FACS-sorted repertoires. Post-booster repertoires contained most primary-vaccination clones again (96% CD4, less than 90% CD8).

Per the germline V gene, CDR1 is MNHNS and CDR2 is SASEGT. CDR3 length equals 15 residues. V lost 6 bases to trimming and J lost 4 bases; unmatched junction nucleotides: 11. Of note for this clonotype: Its antigen is not identified.

TCR cDNA, made by 5'RACE template switching, carried an added universal primer site and UMIs. MiXCR, run by TCRdb on the 5' RACE reads, gives a single entry per CDR3 protein. Of about 320,000 distinct CDR3 sequences listed, 12% are singletons. This rearrangement joins TRBV6-1 to TRBJ2-7, with TRBD1 matching over 8 bases. The sample consisted of CD4+ T cells sorted from PBMCs, taken 15 days after the yellow fever booster vaccination. The sequence was obtained from a man between 18 and 29 years old who received the YFV17D yellow fever vaccine. The CDR3 loop reads CASRFLQGVGYEQYF. DNA for the CDR3: TGTGCCAGCAGGTTCTTACAGGGGGTAGGGTACGAGCAGTACTTC.